This T cell receptor beta chain was obtained from a study of a mutant IDH1 vaccine in newly diagnosed glioma. For the study at large: Either 4-6 weeks after radiotherapy alone or alongside temozolomide, vaccination was begun.

Concerning this clone: Its antigen is not known.

Time point defined: week 23, last vaccination. The vaccine gave 300 ug of a 20-mer mutant IDH1 peptide subcutaneously per dose. New WHO grade 3 or 4 astrocytomas that were IDH1-mutant and ATRX-lost had been found in donors. The repertoire was sequenced with immunoSEQ multiplex PCR; TCRdb's copy has only in-frame clones and lacks some. The data show about 64,000 clones, roughly 85% seen once. This specimen was PBMCs, taken from a glioma patient whose treatment included an IDH1 peptide vaccine. The clonotype comes from a young man with glioma.

Here the CDR3 DNA reads TGTGCCAGCAGCTTCCCCCCGGGACAGGGGAACACCGGGGAGCTGTTTTTT. Encoded protein: CASSFPPGQGNTGELFF. The genes are TRBV5-8 and TRBJ2-2; 9 bases match TRBD1. Germline CDR1 SGHTS, CDR2 YDEGEE. This CDR3 region has 17 residues. The junction had 6 bases not matched to a gene; V was cut back by 2 bases and J by 1 base.